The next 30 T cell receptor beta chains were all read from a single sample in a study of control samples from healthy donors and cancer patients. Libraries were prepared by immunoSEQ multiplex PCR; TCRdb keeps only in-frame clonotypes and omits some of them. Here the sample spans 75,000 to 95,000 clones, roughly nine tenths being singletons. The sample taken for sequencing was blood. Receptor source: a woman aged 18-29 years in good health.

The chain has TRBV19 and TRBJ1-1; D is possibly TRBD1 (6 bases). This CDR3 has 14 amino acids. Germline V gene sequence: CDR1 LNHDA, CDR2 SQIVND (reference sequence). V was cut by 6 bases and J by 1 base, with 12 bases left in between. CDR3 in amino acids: CASRRGGSNTEAFF. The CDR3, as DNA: TGTGCCAGTAGGAGGGGGGGATCGAACACTGAAGCTTTCTTT.

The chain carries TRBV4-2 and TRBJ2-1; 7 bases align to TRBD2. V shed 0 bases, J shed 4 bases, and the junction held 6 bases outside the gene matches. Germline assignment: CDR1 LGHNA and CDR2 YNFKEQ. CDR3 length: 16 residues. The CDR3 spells CASSQDLGGIYNEQFF. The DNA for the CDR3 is TGTGCCAGCAGCCAAGATCTGGGGGGGATTTACAATGAGCAGTTCTTC.

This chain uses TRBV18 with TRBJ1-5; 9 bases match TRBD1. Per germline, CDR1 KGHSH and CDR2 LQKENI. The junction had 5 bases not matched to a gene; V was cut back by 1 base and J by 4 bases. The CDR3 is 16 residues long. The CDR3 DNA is TGTGCCAGCTCACCACAGGGACAGGGTATGAATCAGCCCCAGCATTTT. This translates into CASSPQGQGMNQPQHF.

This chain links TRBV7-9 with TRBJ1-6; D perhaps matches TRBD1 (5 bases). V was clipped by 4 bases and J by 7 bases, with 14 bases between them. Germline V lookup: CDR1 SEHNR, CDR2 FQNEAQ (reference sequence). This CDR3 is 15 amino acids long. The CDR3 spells CASSSRAEGNSPLHF. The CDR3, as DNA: TGTGCCAGCAGCTCCCGGGCGGAGGGGAATTCACCCCTCCACTTT.

The CDR3 spells CASSLGPGQSAFF. The CDR3 DNA is TGTGCCAGCAGCTTGGGGCCAGGACAGTCGGCTTTCTTT. The V and J genes are TRBV5-4 and TRBJ1-1; possible D gene TRBD1, 6 bases. The germline CDR1 and CDR2 sequences are SGHNT and YYREEE (reference sequence). This CDR3 contains 13 residues. V lost 0 bases, J lost 11 bases, and 14 bases lay in between.

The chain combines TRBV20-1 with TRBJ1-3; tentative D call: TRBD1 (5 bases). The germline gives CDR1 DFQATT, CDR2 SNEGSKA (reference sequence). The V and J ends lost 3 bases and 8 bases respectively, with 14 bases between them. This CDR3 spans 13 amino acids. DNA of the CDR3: TGCAGTGCTAGTTCCAGCCGGGGGTACACCATATATTTT. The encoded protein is CSASSSRGYTIYF.

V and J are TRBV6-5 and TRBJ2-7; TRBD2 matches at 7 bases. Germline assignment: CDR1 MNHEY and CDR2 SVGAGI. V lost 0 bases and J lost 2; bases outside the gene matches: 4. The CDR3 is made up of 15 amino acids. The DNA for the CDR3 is TGTGCCAGCAGTTACTCATCCCGGGGGGCCTACGAGCAGTACTTC. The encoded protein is CASSYSSRGAYEQYF.

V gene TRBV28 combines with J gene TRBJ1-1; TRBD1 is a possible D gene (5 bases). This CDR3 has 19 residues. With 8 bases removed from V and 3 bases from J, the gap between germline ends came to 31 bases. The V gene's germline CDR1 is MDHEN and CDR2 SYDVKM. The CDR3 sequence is CASPPPEGAGRRFDTEAFF. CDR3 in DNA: TGTGCCAGCCCCCCCCCAGAAGGTGCGGGGCGCCGGTTCGACACTGAAGCTTTCTTT.

The CDR3 DNA reads TGTGCCATCAGTGAACCGGATGACAGTCACAATGAGCAGTTCTTC. Encoded protein: CAISEPDDSHNEQFF. The chain has TRBV10-3 and TRBJ2-1; possibly TRBD1 for D (5 bases). V lost 3 bases, J lost 5 bases, and 14 bases lay in between. Germline V gives CDR1 ENHRY, CDR2 SYGVKD. There are 15 residues in the CDR3.

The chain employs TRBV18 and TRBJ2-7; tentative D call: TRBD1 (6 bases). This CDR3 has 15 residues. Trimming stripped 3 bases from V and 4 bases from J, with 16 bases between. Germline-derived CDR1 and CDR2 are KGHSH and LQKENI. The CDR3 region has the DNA TGTGCCAGCTCACCGGGCGGGCAGGGGCTTTACGAGCAGTACTTC. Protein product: CASSPGGQGLYEQYF.

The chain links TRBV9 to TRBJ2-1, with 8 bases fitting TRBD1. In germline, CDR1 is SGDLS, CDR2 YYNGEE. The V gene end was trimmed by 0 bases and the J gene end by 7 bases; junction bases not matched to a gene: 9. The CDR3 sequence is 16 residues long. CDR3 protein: CASSVAAQGAKNEQFF. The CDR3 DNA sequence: TGTGCCAGCAGCGTAGCTGCGCAGGGGGCAAAAAATGAGCAGTTCTTC. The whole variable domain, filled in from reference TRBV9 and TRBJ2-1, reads DSGVTQTPKHLITATGQRVTLRCSPRSGDLSVYWYQQSLDQGLQFLIQYYNGEERAKGNILERFSAQQFPDLHSELNLSSLELGDSALYFCASSVAAQGAKNEQFFGPGTRLTVL.

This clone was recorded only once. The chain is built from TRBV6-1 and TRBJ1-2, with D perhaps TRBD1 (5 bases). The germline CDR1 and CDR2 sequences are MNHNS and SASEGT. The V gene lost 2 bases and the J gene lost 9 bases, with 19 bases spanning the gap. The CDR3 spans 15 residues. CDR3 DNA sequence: TGTGCCAGCAGTGAACAAAACAGGTTCATCGAGAGCTACACCTTC. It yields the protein CASSEQNRFIESYTF.

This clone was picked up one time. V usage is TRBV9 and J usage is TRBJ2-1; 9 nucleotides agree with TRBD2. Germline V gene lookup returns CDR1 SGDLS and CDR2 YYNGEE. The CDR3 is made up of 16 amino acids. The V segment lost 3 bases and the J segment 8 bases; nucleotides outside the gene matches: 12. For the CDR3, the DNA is TGTGCCAGCAGCGATTTGGGTCGCGGGGGGGTGCATGAGCAGTTCTTC. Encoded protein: CASSDLGRGGVHEQFF.

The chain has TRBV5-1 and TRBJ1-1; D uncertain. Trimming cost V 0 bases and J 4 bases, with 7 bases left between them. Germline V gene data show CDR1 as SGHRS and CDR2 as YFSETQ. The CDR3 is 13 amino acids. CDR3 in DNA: TGCGCCAGCAGCTTGGGTGAAGGCACTGAAGCTTTCTTT. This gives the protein CASSLGEGTEAFF.

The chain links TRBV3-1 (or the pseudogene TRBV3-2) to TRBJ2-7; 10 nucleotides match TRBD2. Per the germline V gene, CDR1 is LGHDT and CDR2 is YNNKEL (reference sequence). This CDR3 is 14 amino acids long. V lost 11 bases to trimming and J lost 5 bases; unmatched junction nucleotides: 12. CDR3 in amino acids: CAVSGGALRNEQYF. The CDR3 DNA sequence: TGTGCCGTAAGCGGGGGGGCTCTTAGGAACGAGCAGTACTTC.

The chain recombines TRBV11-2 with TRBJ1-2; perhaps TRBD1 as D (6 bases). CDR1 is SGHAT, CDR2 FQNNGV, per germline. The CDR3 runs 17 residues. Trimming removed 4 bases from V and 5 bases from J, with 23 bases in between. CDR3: CASSSTEGGRGWYGYTF. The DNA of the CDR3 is TGTGCCAGCAGCTCGACCGAGGGGGGCAGGGGATGGTATGGCTACACCTTC.

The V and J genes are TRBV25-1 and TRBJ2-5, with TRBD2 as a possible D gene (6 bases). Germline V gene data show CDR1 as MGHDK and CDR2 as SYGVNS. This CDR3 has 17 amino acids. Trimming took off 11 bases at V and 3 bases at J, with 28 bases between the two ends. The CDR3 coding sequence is TGTGCCTCCAACAGCGTCCTTGGCAGGGAGGTGGAAGAGACCCAGTACTTC. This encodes CASNSVLGREVEETQYF.

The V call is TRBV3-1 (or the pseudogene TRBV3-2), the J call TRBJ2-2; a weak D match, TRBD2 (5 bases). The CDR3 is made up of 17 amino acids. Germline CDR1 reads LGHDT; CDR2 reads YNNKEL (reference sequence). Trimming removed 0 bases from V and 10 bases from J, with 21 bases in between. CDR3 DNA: TGTGCCAGCAGCCAAGAAACAATCTCCGGGCTAGCTGCGGAGCTGTTTTTT. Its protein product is CASSQETISGLAAELFF.

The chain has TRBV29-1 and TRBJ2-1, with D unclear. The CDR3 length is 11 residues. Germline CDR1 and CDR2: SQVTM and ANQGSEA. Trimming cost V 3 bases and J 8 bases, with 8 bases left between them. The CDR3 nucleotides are TGCAGCGTTGACCTAGTGGATGAGCAGTTCTTC. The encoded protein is CSVDLVDEQFF.

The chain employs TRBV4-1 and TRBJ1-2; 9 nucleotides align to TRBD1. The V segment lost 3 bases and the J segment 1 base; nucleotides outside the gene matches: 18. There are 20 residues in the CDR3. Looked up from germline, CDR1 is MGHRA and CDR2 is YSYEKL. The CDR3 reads CASSHQLRPGQGIFNYGYTF. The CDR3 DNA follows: TGCGCCAGCAGCCATCAACTAAGACCCGGACAGGGGATATTTAACTATGGCTACACCTTC.

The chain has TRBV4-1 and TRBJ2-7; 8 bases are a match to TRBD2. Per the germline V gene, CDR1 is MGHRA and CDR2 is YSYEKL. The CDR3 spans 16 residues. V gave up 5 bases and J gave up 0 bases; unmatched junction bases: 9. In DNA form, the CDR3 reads TGCGCCAGCAGCTCCGAGGGGCGGGGGGCCTCCTACGAGCAGTACTTC. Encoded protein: CASSSEGRGASYEQYF.

In DNA, the CDR3 is TGTGCCAGCAGCGTAGGGGGGGATGCAGATACGCAGTATTTT. It specifies CASSVGGDADTQYF. V usage is TRBV9 and J usage is TRBJ2-3; TRBD2 might be the D (6 bases). Between the trimmed V and J ends, which lost 0 bases and 4 bases, there was a span of 9 bases. CDR3 length: 14 residues. Germline V lookup: CDR1 SGDLS, CDR2 YYNGEE.

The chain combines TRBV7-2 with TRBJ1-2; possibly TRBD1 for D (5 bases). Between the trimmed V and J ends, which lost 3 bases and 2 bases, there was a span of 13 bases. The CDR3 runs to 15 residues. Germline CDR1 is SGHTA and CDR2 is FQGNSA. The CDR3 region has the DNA TGTGCCAGCAGCTTGACAACCGGGACCAACTATGGCTACACCTTC. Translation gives CASSLTTGTNYGYTF.

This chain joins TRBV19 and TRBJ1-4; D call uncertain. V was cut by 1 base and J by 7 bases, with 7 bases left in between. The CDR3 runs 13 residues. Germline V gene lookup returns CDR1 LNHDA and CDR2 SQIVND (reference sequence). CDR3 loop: CASSIVVGEKLFF. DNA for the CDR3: TGTGCCAGTAGTATAGTGGTGGGTGAAAAACTGTTTTTT.

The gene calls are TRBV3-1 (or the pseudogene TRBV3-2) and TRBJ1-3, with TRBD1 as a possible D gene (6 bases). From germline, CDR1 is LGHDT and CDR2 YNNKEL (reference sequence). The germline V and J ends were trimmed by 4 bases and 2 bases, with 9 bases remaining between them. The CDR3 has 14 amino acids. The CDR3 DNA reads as TGTGCCAGCAGCCGGACAGCCGCTGGAAACACCATATATTTT. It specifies CASSRTAAGNTIYF.

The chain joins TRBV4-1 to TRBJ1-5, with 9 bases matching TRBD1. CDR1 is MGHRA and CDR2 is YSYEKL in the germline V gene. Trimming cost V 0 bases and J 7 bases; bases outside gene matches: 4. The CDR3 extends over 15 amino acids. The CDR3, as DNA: TGCGCCAGCAGCCAAGAGGACAGGGGCACGCAGCCCCAGCATTTT. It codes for CASSQEDRGTQPQHF.

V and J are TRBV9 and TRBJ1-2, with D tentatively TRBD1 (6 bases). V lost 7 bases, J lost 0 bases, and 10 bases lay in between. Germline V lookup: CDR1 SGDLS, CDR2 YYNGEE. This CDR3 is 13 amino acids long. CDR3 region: CASQGLPNYGYTF. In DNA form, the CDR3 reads TGTGCCAGCCAGGGGTTACCTAACTATGGCTACACCTTC.

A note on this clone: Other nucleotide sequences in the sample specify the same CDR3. This CDR3 is CASSLGGSYNEQFF. The CDR3 bases are TGCGCCAGCAGCTTAGGGGGAAGCTACAATGAGCAGTTCTTC. This chain links TRBV5-1 with TRBJ2-1, with a possible D match to TRBD1 (6 bases). Germline-derived CDR1 and CDR2 are SGHRS and YFSETQ. The CDR3 totals 14 residues. Trimming cost V 2 bases and J 3 bases, with 9 bases left between them.

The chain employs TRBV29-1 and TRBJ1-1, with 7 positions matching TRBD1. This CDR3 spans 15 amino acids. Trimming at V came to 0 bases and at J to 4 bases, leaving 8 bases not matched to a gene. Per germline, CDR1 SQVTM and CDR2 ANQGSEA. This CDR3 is CSVEEFKGAGTEAFF. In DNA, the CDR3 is TGCAGCGTTGAAGAGTTTAAGGGGGCGGGCACTGAAGCTTTCTTT.

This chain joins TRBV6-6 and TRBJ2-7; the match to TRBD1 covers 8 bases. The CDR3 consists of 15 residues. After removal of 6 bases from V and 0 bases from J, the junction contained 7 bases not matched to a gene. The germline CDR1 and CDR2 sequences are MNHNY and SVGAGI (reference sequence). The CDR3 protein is CASSQGQDSSYEQYF. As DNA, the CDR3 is TGTGCCAGCAGCCAGGGACAGGACAGCTCCTACGAGCAGTACTTC.